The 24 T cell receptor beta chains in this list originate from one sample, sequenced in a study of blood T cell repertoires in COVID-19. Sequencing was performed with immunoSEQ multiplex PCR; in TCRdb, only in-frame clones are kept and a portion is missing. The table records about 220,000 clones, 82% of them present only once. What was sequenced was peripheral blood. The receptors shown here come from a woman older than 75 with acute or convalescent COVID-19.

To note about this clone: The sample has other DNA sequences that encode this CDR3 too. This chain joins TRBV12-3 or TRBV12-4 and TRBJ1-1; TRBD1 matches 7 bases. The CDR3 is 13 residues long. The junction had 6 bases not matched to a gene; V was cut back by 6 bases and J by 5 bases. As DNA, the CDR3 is TGTGCCAGCAGGCCGACAGGGCTGACTGAAGCTTTCTTT. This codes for CASRPTGLTEAFF.

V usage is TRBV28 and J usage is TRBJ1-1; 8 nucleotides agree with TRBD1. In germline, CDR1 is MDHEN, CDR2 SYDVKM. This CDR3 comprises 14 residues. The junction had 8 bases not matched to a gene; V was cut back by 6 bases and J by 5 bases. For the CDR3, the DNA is TGTGCCAGCAGGACCACAGGGGGTTTAACTGAAGCTTTCTTT. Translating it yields CASRTTGGLTEAFF.

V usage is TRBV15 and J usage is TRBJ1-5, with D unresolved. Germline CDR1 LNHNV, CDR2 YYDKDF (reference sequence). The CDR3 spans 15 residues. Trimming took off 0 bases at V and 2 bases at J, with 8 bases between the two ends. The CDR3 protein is CATSRDPIGNQPQHF. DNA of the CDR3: TGTGCCACCAGCAGAGATCCAATAGGCAATCAGCCCCAGCATTTT.

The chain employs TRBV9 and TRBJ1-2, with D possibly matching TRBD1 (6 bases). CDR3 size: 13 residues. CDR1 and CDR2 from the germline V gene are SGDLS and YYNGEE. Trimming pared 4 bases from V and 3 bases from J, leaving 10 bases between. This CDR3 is CASSYRVDYGYTF. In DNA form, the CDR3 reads TGTGCCAGCAGCTACAGGGTGGACTATGGCTACACCTTC.

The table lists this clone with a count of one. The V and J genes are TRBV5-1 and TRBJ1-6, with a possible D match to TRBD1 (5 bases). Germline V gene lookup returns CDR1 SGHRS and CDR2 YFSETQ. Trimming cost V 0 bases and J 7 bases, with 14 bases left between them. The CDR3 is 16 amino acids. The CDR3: CASSLGPRGGNSPLHF. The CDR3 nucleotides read TGCGCCAGCAGCTTGGGTCCTCGGGGGGGGAATTCACCCCTCCACTTT.

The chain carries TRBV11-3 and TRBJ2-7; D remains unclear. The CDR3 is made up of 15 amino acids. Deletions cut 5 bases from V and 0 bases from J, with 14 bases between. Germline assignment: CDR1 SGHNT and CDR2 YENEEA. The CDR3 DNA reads TGTGCCAGCAGCCTTCCGGGTCCACACTCCTACGAGCAGTACTTC. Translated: CASSLPGPHSYEQYF.

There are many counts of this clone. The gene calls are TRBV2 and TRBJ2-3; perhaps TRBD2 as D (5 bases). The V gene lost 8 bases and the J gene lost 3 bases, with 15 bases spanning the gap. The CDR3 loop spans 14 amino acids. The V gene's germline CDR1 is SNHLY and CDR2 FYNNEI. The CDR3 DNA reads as TGTGCCAGCGAAACACTAGAGGGAACAGATACGCAGTATTTT. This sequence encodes CASETLEGTDTQYF.

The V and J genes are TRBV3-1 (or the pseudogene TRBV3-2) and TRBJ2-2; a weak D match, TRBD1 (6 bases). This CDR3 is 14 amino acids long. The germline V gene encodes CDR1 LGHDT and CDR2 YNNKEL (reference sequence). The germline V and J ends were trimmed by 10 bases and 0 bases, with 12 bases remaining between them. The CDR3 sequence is CATKPGANTGELFF. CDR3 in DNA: TGTGCCACAAAACCAGGGGCGAACACCGGGGAGCTGTTTTTT.

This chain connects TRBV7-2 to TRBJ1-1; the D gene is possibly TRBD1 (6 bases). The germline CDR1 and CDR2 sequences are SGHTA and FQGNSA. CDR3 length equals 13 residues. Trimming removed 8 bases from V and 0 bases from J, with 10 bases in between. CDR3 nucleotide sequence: TGTGCCAGCCGACAGGTGTTGAACACTGAAGCTTTCTTT. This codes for CASRQVLNTEAFF.

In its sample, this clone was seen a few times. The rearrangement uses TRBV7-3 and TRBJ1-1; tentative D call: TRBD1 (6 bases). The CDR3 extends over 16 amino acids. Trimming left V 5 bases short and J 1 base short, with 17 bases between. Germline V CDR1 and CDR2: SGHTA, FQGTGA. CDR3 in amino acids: CASSGKLDSGNTEAFF. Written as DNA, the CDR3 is TGTGCCAGCAGCGGCAAGCTGGACAGCGGGAACACTGAAGCTTTCTTT.

The CDR3 coding sequence is TGTGCCAGCTCACCACCGGGACAGGGAAATTCACCCCTCCACTTT. The encoded protein is CASSPPGQGNSPLHF. The chain recombines TRBV18 with TRBJ1-6; 9 positions agree with TRBD1. The V and J ends lost 0 bases and 7 bases, in that order; junction bases with no gene match: 1. The CDR3 totals 15 residues. Germline V gene lookup returns CDR1 KGHSH and CDR2 LQKENI.

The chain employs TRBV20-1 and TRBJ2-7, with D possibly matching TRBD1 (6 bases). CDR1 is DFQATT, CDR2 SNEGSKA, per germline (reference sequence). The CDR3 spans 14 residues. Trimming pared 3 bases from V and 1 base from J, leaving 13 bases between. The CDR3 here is CSASRTARSYEQYF. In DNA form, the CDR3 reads TGCAGTGCTAGTAGGACAGCCCGTTCCTACGAGCAGTACTTC.

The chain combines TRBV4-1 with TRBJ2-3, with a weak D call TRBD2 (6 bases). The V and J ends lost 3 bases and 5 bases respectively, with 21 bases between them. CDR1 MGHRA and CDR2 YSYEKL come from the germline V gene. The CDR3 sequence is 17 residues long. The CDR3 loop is CASSQGRDSERRDTQYF. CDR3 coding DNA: TGCGCCAGCAGCCAGGGCCGGGACTCCGAGAGGAGAGATACGCAGTATTTT.

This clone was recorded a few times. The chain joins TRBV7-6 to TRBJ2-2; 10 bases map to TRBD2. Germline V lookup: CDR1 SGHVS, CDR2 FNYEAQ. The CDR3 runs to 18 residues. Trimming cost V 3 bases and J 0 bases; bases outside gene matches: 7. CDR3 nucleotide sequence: TGTGCCAGCAGCTTCGTGGGACTAGCGCGTTCGAACACCGGGGAGCTGTTTTTT. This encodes CASSFVGLARSNTGELFF.

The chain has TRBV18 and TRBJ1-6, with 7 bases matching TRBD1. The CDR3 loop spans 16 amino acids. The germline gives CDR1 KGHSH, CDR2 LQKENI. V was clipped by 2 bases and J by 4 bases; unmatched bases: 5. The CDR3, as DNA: TGTGCCAGCTCACCATTTTGGGGACAGTATAATTCACCCCTCCACTTT. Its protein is CASSPFWGQYNSPLHF.

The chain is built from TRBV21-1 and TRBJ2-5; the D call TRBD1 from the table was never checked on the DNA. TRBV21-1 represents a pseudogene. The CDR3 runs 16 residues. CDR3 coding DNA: TGTGCCAGCAGCATTCCCGGGACAGGGATCCAAGAGACCCAGTACTTC. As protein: CASSIPGTGIQETQYF.

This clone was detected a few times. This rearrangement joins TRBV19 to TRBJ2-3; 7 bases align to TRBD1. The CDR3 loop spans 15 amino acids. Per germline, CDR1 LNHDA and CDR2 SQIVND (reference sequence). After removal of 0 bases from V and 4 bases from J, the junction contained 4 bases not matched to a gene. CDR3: CASSIDTGEPDTQYF. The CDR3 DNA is TGTGCCAGTAGTATAGATACAGGGGAGCCAGATACGCAGTATTTT.

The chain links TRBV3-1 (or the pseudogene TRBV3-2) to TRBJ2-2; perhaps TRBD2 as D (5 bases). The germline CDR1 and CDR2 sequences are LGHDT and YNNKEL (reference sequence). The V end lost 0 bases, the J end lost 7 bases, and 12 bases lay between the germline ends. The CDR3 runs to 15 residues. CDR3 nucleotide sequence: TGTGCCAGCAGCCAAGAAAGACGGGGAAGCGGGGAGCTGTTTTTT. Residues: CASSQERRGSGELFF.

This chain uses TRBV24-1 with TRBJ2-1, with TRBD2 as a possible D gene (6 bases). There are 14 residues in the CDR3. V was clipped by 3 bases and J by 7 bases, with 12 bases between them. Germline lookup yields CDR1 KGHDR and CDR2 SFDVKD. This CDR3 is CATSDGGRYNEQFF. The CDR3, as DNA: TGTGCCACCAGTGATGGAGGGAGATATAATGAGCAGTTCTTC.

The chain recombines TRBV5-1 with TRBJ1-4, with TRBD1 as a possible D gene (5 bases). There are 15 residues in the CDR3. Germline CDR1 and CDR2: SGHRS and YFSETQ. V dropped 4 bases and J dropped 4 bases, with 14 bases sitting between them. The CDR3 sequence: CASSERRGDNEKLFF. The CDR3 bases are TGCGCCAGCAGCGAAAGGCGGGGGGATAATGAAAAACTGTTTTTT.

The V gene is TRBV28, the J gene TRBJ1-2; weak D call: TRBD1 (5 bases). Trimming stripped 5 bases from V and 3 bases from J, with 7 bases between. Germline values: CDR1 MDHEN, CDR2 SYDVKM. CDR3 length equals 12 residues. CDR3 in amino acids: CASSPRDYGYTF. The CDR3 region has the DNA TGTGCCAGCAGTCCCAGGGACTATGGCTACACCTTC.

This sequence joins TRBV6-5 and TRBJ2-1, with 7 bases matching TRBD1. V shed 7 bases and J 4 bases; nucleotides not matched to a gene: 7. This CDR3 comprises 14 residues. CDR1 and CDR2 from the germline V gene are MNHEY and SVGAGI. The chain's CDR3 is CASTSRGFYNEQFF. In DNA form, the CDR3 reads TGTGCCAGCACTAGCAGGGGGTTTTACAATGAGCAGTTCTTC.

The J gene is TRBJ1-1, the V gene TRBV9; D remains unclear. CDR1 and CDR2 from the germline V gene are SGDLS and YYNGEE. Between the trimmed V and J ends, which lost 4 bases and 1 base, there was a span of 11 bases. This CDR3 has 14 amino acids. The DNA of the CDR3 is TGTGCCAGCAGCACCCATAGCGGGAACACTGAAGCTTTCTTT. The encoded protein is CASSTHSGNTEAFF.

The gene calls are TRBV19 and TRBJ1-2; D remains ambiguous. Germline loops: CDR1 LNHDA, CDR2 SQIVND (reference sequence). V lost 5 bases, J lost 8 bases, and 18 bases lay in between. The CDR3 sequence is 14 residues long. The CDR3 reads CASSAQAEAGGYTF. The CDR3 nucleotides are TGTGCCAGTAGTGCCCAGGCAGAGGCGGGCGGCTACACCTTC.